Below are 18 T cell receptor beta chains sequenced from a single sample in a study of cytomegalovirus exposure and HLA in healthy donors (dated by TCRdb to about 2017). The receptor library was made with the immunoSEQ multiplex PCR assay. For the multiplex PCR, a mixture combining 60 forward primers for TCR Vbeta segments and 13 reverse primers for TCR Jbeta segments was used. This is the immuneACCESS table as TCRdb keeps it, with only in-frame sequences that have V and J called. A part of the clones is gone; compared with another copy, unresolved V genes explain less than half, and the rest is unexplained. Present in this sample are 100,000 to 150,000 clones, roughly 83% of which were seen just once. In total, the top ten clones hold about 19% of the sample. Sequenced: PBMCs. The source of these receptors is a man between 18 and 29 years old in good health and CMV-seropositive.

V gene TRBV19 combines with J gene TRBJ2-1, with TRBD2 as a possible D gene (6 bases). The ends were cut back, 6 bases at V and 9 bases at J, with 18 bases in the middle. Germline V gene sequence: CDR1 LNHDA, CDR2 SQIVND (reference sequence). The CDR3 loop spans 14 amino acids. The CDR3, as DNA: TGTGCCAGTAGCATTTGGGGGGTGGTAACTGAGCAGTTCTTC. Encoded protein: CASSIWGVVTEQFF.

V and J are TRBV4-1 and TRBJ2-3; D ambiguous. The CDR3 has 12 amino acids. V was clipped by 4 bases and J by 2 bases, with 4 bases between them. Germline loops: CDR1 MGHRA, CDR2 YSYEKL. The CDR3 region has the DNA TGCGCCAGCAGCCCAAACACAGATACGCAGTATTTT. Its protein product is CASSPNTDTQYF.

This clone was picked up a small number of times. This chain links TRBV7-9 with TRBJ2-7, with 9 bases fitting TRBD2. Germline V gene lookup returns CDR1 SEHNR and CDR2 FQNEAQ (reference sequence). This CDR3 is 14 amino acids long. Trimming took 5 bases from V and 6 from J; bases not matched to a gene: 8. This CDR3 is CASSPRSGGTEQYF. CDR3 nucleotides: TGTGCCAGCAGCCCCCGCAGCGGGGGGACCGAGCAGTACTTC.

This chain joins TRBV9 and TRBJ1-5, with D perhaps matching TRBD1 (6 bases). The V gene's germline CDR1 is SGDLS and CDR2 YYNGEE. CDR3 length: 14 residues. Trimming took off 2 bases at V and 0 bases at J, with 6 bases between the two ends. CDR3 DNA: TGTGCCAGCAGCGTGGACAGTAGCAATCAGCCCCAGCATTTT. Translation: CASSVDSSNQPQHF.

CDR3 in amino acids: CASSFPSGAGETQYF. In DNA form, the CDR3 reads TGTGCCAGCAGCTTTCCTAGCGGGGCTGGGGAGACCCAGTACTTC. The chain links TRBV5-4 to TRBJ2-5; 9 nucleotides align to TRBD2. V trimming: 2 bases; J trimming: 5 bases; junction bases outside the gene matches: 7. Germline assignment: CDR1 SGHNT and CDR2 YYREEE (reference sequence). The CDR3 has 15 amino acids.

V is TRBV5-6 and J is TRBJ2-1; no clear D. Germline CDR1 reads SGHDT; CDR2 reads YYEEEE. Trimming took off 4 bases at V and 1 base at J, with 12 bases between the two ends. The CDR3 covers 15 residues. DNA for the CDR3: TGTGCCAGCAGCCTGTGGCGGTCTTCCTACAATGAGCAGTTCTTC. It yields the protein CASSLWRSSYNEQFF.

Only a few counts were recorded for this clone. The gene calls are TRBV5-1 and TRBJ1-1; D unresolved. Germline V gene sequence: CDR1 SGHRS, CDR2 YFSETQ. V shed 0 bases and J shed 0 bases, with 18 bases lying between them. This CDR3 comprises 18 residues. The CDR3 coding sequence is TGCGCCAGCAGCTTGGTTCGGGGTCCTCCCGGGATGAACACTGAAGCTTTCTTT. Its protein product is CASSLVRGPPGMNTEAFF.

The V gene is TRBV18, the J gene TRBJ2-4; TRBD1 matches 7 bases. The CDR3 is 15 amino acids. After removal of 3 bases from V and 9 bases from J, the junction contained 11 bases not matched to a gene. Germline V CDR1 and CDR2: KGHSH, LQKENI. CDR3 in amino acids: CASSPRQGEYIIQYF. The CDR3 DNA follows: TGTGCCAGCTCACCGAGACAGGGAGAATACATCATTCAGTACTTC.

The table lists this clone with a count of one. The chain links TRBV6-6 to TRBJ1-1; no reliable D call. Deletions cut 5 bases from V and 7 bases from J, with 8 bases between. The CDR3 length is 11 residues. CDR1 is MNHNY, CDR2 SVGAGI, per germline (reference sequence). The CDR3 sequence is CASSNRYEAFF. CDR3 sequence (DNA): TGTGCCAGCAGTAACCGGTATGAAGCTTTCTTT.

This chain links TRBV4-1 with TRBJ2-7; a possible D gene is TRBD1 (6 bases). Looked up from germline, CDR1 is MGHRA and CDR2 is YSYEKL. The length of the CDR3 is 14 residues. V was clipped by 1 base and J by 2 bases, with 9 bases between them. The CDR3: CASSQGDTAYEQYF. Written as DNA, the CDR3 is TGCGCCAGCAGCCAAGGGGACACAGCCTACGAGCAGTACTTC.

The sample holds one count of this clone. This chain joins TRBV14 and TRBJ2-1, with TRBD2 matching over 9 bases. V shed 4 bases, J shed 8 bases, and the junction held 12 bases outside the gene matches. CDR3 length equals 16 residues. Germline lookup yields CDR1 SGHDN and CDR2 FVKESK. The CDR3 bases are TGTGCCAGCAGCCCCCGACTAGCGGAACTGGGTGATGAGCAGTTCTTC. Protein: CASSPRLAELGDEQFF.

The rearrangement uses TRBV30 and TRBJ1-5; no definite D call. The V end lost 2 bases, the J end lost 2 bases, and 7 bases lay between the germline ends. The CDR3 loop spans 13 amino acids. Germline loops: CDR1 GTSNPN, CDR2 SVGIG (reference sequence). The CDR3: CAWSPRGNQPQHF. The DNA of the CDR3 is TGTGCCTGGAGTCCTCGCGGCAATCAGCCCCAGCATTTT.

The chain combines TRBV11-2 with TRBJ2-5, with D possibly matching TRBD2 (5 bases). Trimming pared 3 bases from V and 1 base from J, leaving 12 bases between. Germline-derived CDR1 and CDR2 are SGHAT and FQNNGV. CDR3 size: 15 residues. Written as DNA, the CDR3 is TGTGCCAGCAGCTTCATTGGCGGAGGCCAAGAGACCCAGTACTTC. Its protein product is CASSFIGGGQETQYF. Full variable domain (rest looked up from reference TRBV11-2 and TRBJ2-5): EAGVAQSPRYKIIEKRQSVAFWCNPISGHATLYWYQQILGQGPKLLIQFQNNGVVDDSQLPKDRFSAERLKGVDSTLKIQPAKLEDSAVYLCASSFIGGGQETQYFGPGTRLLVL.

This clone showed up just a few times. The chain combines TRBV12-5 with TRBJ1-1; no clear D. The germline CDR1 and CDR2 sequences are LGHNT and FRNRAP. The V end lost 10 bases, the J end lost 0 bases, and 9 bases lay between the germline ends. The CDR3 is 12 residues long. CDR3: CAKSGLNTEAFF. The DNA for the CDR3 is TGTGCTAAGAGCGGGCTGAACACTGAAGCTTTCTTT.

The chain couples TRBV18 to TRBJ1-5; 7 positions match TRBD1. V shed 2 bases and J 2 bases; nucleotides not matched to a gene: 6. Germline CDR1 and CDR2: KGHSH and LQKENI. The CDR3 length is 16 residues. CDR3 nucleotide sequence: TGTGCCAGCTCACCATCGCGGGACAGCGGCAATCAGCCCCAGCATTTT. This encodes CASSPSRDSGNQPQHF. Variable domain in full (rest from reference TRBV18 and TRBJ1-5): NAGVMQNPRHLVRRRGQEARLRCSPMKGHSHVYWYRQLPEEGLKFMVYLQKENIIDESGMPKERFSAEFPKEGPSILRIQQVVRGDSAAYFCASSPSRDSGNQPQHFGDGTRLSIL.

The V and J genes are TRBV11-3 and TRBJ2-3; D might be TRBD2 (5 bases). Trimming removed 5 bases at V and 0 bases at J, with 12 bases between. There are 15 residues in the CDR3. Germline V gene data show CDR1 as SGHNT and CDR2 as YENEEA. The CDR3 DNA reads TGTGCCAGCAGCCCGTCGGGGTCTAGCACAGATACGCAGTATTTT. It codes for CASSPSGSSTDTQYF.

This chain joins TRBV29-1 and TRBJ2-3; 8 nucleotides align to TRBD2. Germline lookup yields CDR1 SQVTM and CDR2 ANQGSEA. The V gene end was trimmed by 7 bases and the J gene end by 2 bases; junction bases not matched to a gene: 5. This CDR3 contains 13 residues. The CDR3 nucleotides read TGCAGCGCATTAGCGGGGTCCACAGATACGCAGTATTTT. Translating it yields CSALAGSTDTQYF.

The chain recombines TRBV9 with TRBJ1-2, with D perhaps TRBD1 (5 bases). This CDR3 comprises 13 residues. CDR1 is SGDLS and CDR2 is YYNGEE in the germline V gene. The V gene lost 4 bases and the J gene lost 1 base, with 8 bases spanning the gap. CDR3: CASSSTVNYGYTF. The CDR3 DNA follows: TGTGCCAGCAGCTCGACAGTTAACTATGGCTACACCTTC.